The 10 T cell receptor beta chains given below trace back to one sample, sequenced in a study of blood T cell repertoires in COVID-19. The repertoire was sequenced with immunoSEQ multiplex PCR; TCRdb's copy has only in-frame clones and lacks some. The sample includes 200,000 to 250,000 clones, under 90% of them seen just once. The specimen sequenced was peripheral blood. The receptors derive from a woman older than 75 with COVID-19, enrolled during active disease.

The rearrangement links TRBV6-4 to TRBJ1-5, with a possible D match to TRBD1 (6 bases). The CDR3 is 14 residues long. V was shortened by 7 bases and J by 5 bases, with 15 bases between the two germline ends. From germline, CDR1 is MRHNA and CDR2 SNTAGT. Here the CDR3 reads CASNRGQLDQPQHF. CDR3 bases: TGTGCCAGCAACCGCGGACAGCTGGATCAGCCCCAGCATTTT.

The chain joins TRBV2 to TRBJ2-3, with D hard to call. In germline, CDR1 is SNHLY, CDR2 FYNNEI. This CDR3 has 14 residues. The germline V and J ends were trimmed by 8 bases and 2 bases, with 14 bases remaining between them. The CDR3: CASSPELLTDTQYF. Written as DNA, the CDR3 is TGTGCCAGCTCTCCGGAACTACTCACAGATACGCAGTATTTT. The variable domain in full, with the rest retrieved from reference TRBV2 and TRBJ2-3, is EPEVTQTPSHQVTQMGQEVILRCVPISNHLYFYWYRQILGQKVEFLVSFYNNEISEKSEIFDDQFSVERPDGSNFTLKIRSTKLEDSAMYFCASSPELLTDTQYFGPGTRLTVL.

This clone was counted between two and nine times. V is TRBV5-1 and J is TRBJ1-1, with D tentatively TRBD1 (6 bases). The V end lost 4 bases, the J end lost 1 base, and 8 bases lay between the germline ends. The CDR3 is made up of 13 amino acids. The V gene's germline CDR1 is SGHRS and CDR2 YFSETQ. The CDR3 coding sequence is TGCGCCAGCAGCGCCAGGGGGAACACTGAAGCTTTCTTT. Translation: CASSARGNTEAFF.

V gene TRBV7-9 combines with J gene TRBJ2-3; 8 positions match TRBD2. In germline, CDR1 is SEHNR, CDR2 FQNEAQ (reference sequence). J was trimmed by 5 bases and V by 4 bases; bases with no gene match: 14. This CDR3 has 17 amino acids. CDR3 region: CASSSHGGLARKDTQYF. In DNA form, the CDR3 reads TGTGCCAGCAGCTCCCATGGCGGACTAGCTAGAAAAGATACGCAGTATTTT.

The DNA for the CDR3 is TGTGCCAGCACCGTAGTCGGGGGGCCGAGCTACGAGCAGTACTTC. This sequence encodes CASTVVGGPSYEQYF. The chain recombines TRBV7-8 with TRBJ2-7, with D perhaps matching TRBD2 (7 bases). V lost 7 bases and J lost 3, with 19 bases in between. Germline V gene lookup returns CDR1 SGHVS and CDR2 FQNEAQ. There are 15 residues in the CDR3.

This chain links TRBV2 with TRBJ1-1; possibly TRBD1 for D (6 bases). The ends were cut back, 6 bases at V and 6 bases at J, with 14 bases in the middle. Germline values: CDR1 SNHLY, CDR2 FYNNEI. The CDR3 spans 13 residues. CDR3 residues: CASRILDSSEAFF. In DNA, the CDR3 is TGTGCCAGCAGGATCCTGGACAGTTCTGAAGCTTTCTTT.

The chain is built from TRBV4-1 and TRBJ2-5; 8 nucleotides align to TRBD2. J was trimmed by 3 bases and V by 1 base; bases with no gene match: 7. This CDR3 comprises 16 residues. Germline values: CDR1 MGHRA, CDR2 YSYEKL. CDR3 region: CASSQGPLAEKETQYF. The CDR3 bases are TGCGCCAGCAGCCAAGGGCCACTAGCGGAGAAAGAGACCCAGTACTTC.

The rearrangement joins TRBV7-8 to TRBJ2-6; TRBD2 might be the D (6 bases). The CDR3 consists of 17 residues. V lost 0 bases to trimming and J lost 1 base, with 10 bases between them. Germline V CDR1 and CDR2: SGHVS, FQNEAQ. The CDR3 spells CASSLAGLRSGANVLTF. CDR3 in DNA: TGTGCCAGCAGCTTAGCGGGACTTAGGTCTGGGGCCAACGTCCTGACTTTC.

The CDR3 loop reads CASRSRHNTGELFF. CDR3 in DNA: TGTGCCAGCAGATCCCGACACAACACCGGGGAGCTGTTTTTT. This chain connects TRBV7-9 to TRBJ2-2; D is ambiguous. V lost 6 bases and J lost 2, with 10 bases in between. CDR1 is SEHNR and CDR2 is FQNEAQ in the germline V gene (reference sequence). CDR3 length: 14 residues.

This chain uses TRBV9 with TRBJ2-2; D possibly corresponds to TRBD2 (6 bases). CDR3 length: 14 amino acids. V lost 3 bases, J lost 7 bases, and 13 bases lay in between. Germline V CDR1 and CDR2: SGDLS, YYNGEE. The CDR3 sequence is CASSDRAGGGELFF. CDR3 DNA: TGTGCCAGCAGCGACCGAGCCGGGGGCGGGGAGCTGTTTTTT.